This entry lists 14 T cell receptor beta chains sequenced from one sample in a study of OX40 agonist ivuxolimab in advanced cancers. The assay was immunoSEQ multiplex PCR, and TCRdb's table has in-frame clones only and misses some. The table lists under 15,000 clones, about 80% of them singletons. This specimen consisted of CD4+ or CD8+ T cells sorted from blood, obtained in a trial of the OX40 agonist ivuxolimab. The receptors come from an adult with an advanced solid tumor such as melanoma, head and neck, liver or kidney cancer.

The chain links TRBV19 to TRBJ1-2; the D gene is possibly TRBD1 (6 bases). Germline CDR1 reads LNHDA; CDR2 reads SQIVND (reference sequence). This CDR3 region has 14 residues. Trimming cost V 0 bases and J 4 bases, with 9 bases left between them. The CDR3 reads CASSIEGGAYGYTF. DNA for the CDR3: TGTGCCAGTAGTATAGAGGGGGGCGCCTATGGCTACACCTTC. Based on the CDR3 plus reference TRBV19 and TRBJ1-2, the full variable domain is DGGITQSPKYLFRKEGQNVTLSCEQNLNHDAMYWYRQDPGQGLRLIYYSQIVNDFQKGDIAEGYSVSREKKESFPLTVTSAQKNPTAFYLCASSIEGGAYGYTFGSGTRLTVV.

The chain recombines TRBV19 with TRBJ1-5, with D hard to call. The CDR3 has 15 amino acids. The V end lost 2 bases, the J end lost 0 bases, and 8 bases lay between the germline ends. Per germline, CDR1 LNHDA and CDR2 SQIVND (reference sequence). The CDR3 DNA is TGTGCCAGTAGTATAAGTGCTTATAGCAATCAGCCCCAGCATTTT. Its translation: CASSISAYSNQPQHF.

The chain uses TRBV5-1 and TRBJ2-3, with D tentatively TRBD2 (6 bases). The CDR3 length is 14 residues. V lost 3 bases and J 2 bases, leaving 10 bases between the germline ends. Germline CDR1 reads SGHRS; CDR2 reads YFSETQ. DNA for the CDR3: TGCGCCAGCAGCTCGACTAGAGCCACAGATACGCAGTATTTT. Translating it yields CASSSTRATDTQYF.

This chain uses TRBV28 with TRBJ1-1, with 7 bases identical to TRBD1. The CDR3 length is 15 residues. V shed 2 bases and J 6 bases; nucleotides not matched to a gene: 9. Per the germline V gene, CDR1 is MDHEN and CDR2 is SYDVKM. CDR3: CASSLPTGPYPEAFF. The CDR3 nucleotides read TGTGCCAGCAGTTTACCGACAGGGCCCTACCCTGAAGCTTTCTTT.

The gene calls are TRBV30 and TRBJ2-1, with unresolved D. Germline lookup yields CDR1 GTSNPN and CDR2 SVGIG (reference sequence). The CDR3 sequence is 15 residues long. Trimming stripped 4 bases from V and 0 bases from J, with 13 bases between. The CDR3 region is CAWILTSSSYNEQFF. The CDR3 region has the DNA TGTGCCTGGATCCTAACCAGTAGCTCCTACAATGAGCAGTTCTTC.

This chain connects TRBV5-1 to TRBJ1-3; maybe TRBD1 (6 bases). Deletions cut 6 bases from V and 1 base from J, with 14 bases between. Germline-derived CDR1 and CDR2 are SGHRS and YFSETQ. The CDR3 covers 15 residues. CDR3: CASKFSQGSGNTIYF. Here the CDR3 DNA reads TGCGCCAGCAAATTCAGCCAGGGGTCTGGAAACACCATATATTTT.

The chain carries TRBV10-1 and TRBJ1-1; possible D gene TRBD1, 5 bases. The CDR3 is 13 amino acids. CDR1 and CDR2 (germline): WNHNN, SYGVQD (reference sequence). The V gene lost 2 bases and the J gene lost 5 bases, with 9 bases spanning the gap. The CDR3 here is CASSERGWTEAFF. In nucleotides, the CDR3 is TGCGCCAGCAGTGAGAGGGGCTGGACTGAAGCTTTCTTT.

The sample holds a few counts of this clone. This chain connects TRBV7-3 to TRBJ2-6; D possibly corresponds to TRBD2 (6 bases). Trimming removed 5 bases at V and 0 bases at J, with 8 bases between. The CDR3 spans 15 residues. Germline values: CDR1 SGHTA, CDR2 FQGTGA. The CDR3, as DNA: TGTGCCAGCAGCCACGGGGGCTCTGGGGCCAACGTCCTGACTTTC. It yields the protein CASSHGGSGANVLTF.

This sequence joins TRBV7-9 and TRBJ2-1; 7 bases are shared with TRBD2. Germline V gene lookup returns CDR1 SEHNR and CDR2 FQNEAQ (reference sequence). J was trimmed by 8 bases and V by 5 bases; bases with no gene match: 18. CDR3 length: 17 amino acids. CDR3 DNA sequence: TGTGCCAGCAGCCCCCTGGGGGGGAATAGTCGGTTTTATGAGCAGTTCTTC. This translates into CASSPLGGNSRFYEQFF.

The J gene is TRBJ2-7, the V gene TRBV7-6; 7 bases line up with TRBD1. The CDR3 length is 14 residues. CDR1 is SGHVS and CDR2 is FNYEAQ in the germline V gene. Germline trimming cut 4 bases from V and 0 bases from J; bases unmatched to any gene: 3. CDR3 residues: CASSSTGSSYEQYF. For the CDR3, the DNA is TGTGCCAGCAGCTCGACAGGGAGCTCCTACGAGCAGTACTTC.

The rearrangement joins TRBV5-5 to TRBJ2-7, with 8 bases identical to TRBD1. The CDR3 loop spans 14 amino acids. The germline CDR1 and CDR2 sequences are SGHKS and YYEKEE (reference sequence). Unmatched junction bases numbered 6, after V lost 0 bases and J lost 7 bases. The CDR3 bases are TGTGCCAGCAGCTTGGGGACAGGGATGTTTGAGCAGTACTTC. Protein sequence: CASSLGTGMFEQYF.

The chain links TRBV2 to TRBJ2-5, with D tentatively TRBD1 or TRBD2 (5 bases each). CDR1 and CDR2 from the germline V gene are SNHLY and FYNNEI. Trimming left V 10 bases short and J 5 bases short, with 11 bases between. CDR3 length: 11 residues. Here the CDR3 DNA reads TGTGCCACCGGGGCCCCGGAGACCCAGTACTTC. Protein sequence: CATGAPETQYF.

V is TRBV19 and J is TRBJ2-5; 7 nucleotides align to TRBD1. Germline assignment: CDR1 LNHDA and CDR2 SQIVND (reference sequence). V trimming: 3 bases; J trimming: 1 base; junction bases outside the gene matches: 5. CDR3 size: 15 residues. The CDR3 bases are TGTGCCAGTAGTATCGGATACAGGGGCCAAGAGACCCAGTACTTC. Translation: CASSIGYRGQETQYF.

This clone is medium-sized within its sample. The chain has TRBV9 and TRBJ1-2; D is perhaps TRBD1 (5 bases). V was trimmed by 2 bases and J by 4 bases, leaving 15 bases between them. There are 15 residues in the CDR3. Per germline, CDR1 SGDLS and CDR2 YYNGEE. CDR3 coding DNA: TGTGCCAGCAGCGTCGGGGGTGAGGATTTCTATGGCTACACCTTC. Translation gives CASSVGGEDFYGYTF.